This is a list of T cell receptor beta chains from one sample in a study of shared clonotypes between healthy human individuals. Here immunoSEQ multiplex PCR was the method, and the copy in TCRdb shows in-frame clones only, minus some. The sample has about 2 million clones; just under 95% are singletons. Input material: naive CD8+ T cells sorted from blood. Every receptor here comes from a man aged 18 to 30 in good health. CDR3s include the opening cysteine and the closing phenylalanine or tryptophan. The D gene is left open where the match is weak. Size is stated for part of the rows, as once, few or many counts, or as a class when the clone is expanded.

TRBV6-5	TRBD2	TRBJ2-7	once	TGTGCCAGCAGTTACTCCCGGGGGGGCTTCGAGCAGTACTTC	CASSYSRGGFEQYF
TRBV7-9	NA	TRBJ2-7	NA	TGTGCCAGCAGCTTAGATCCTAGCCCTCCCTACGAGCAGTACTTC	CASSLDPSPPYEQYF
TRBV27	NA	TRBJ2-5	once	TGTGCCAGCAGTTTTGGGCTTAAAGAGACCCAGTACTTC	CASSFGLKETQYF
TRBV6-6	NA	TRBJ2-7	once	TGTGCCAGCAGGGGGGATGACAGCTTCTACGAGCAGTACTTC	CASRGDDSFYEQYF
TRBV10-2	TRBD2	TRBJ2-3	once	TGCGCCAGCAGTGAGACTAGCGCAGATACGCAGTATTTT	CASSETSADTQYF
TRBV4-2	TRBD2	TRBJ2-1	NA	TGTGCCAGCAGCCAAGAACTGGCTAGCGGGGTGGAAGAGCAGTTCTTC	CASSQELASGVEEQFF
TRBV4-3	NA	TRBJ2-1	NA	TGCGCCAGCAGCCAAGATAGGGGCGGGATCTCCTACAATGAGCAGTTCTTC	CASSQDRGGISYNEQFF
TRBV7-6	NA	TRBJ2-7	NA	TGTGCCAGCAGCCCCCAATGGCCCTACGAGCAGTACTTC	CASSPQWPYEQYF
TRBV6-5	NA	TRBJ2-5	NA	TGTGCCAGCAAAAAAGAGACCCAGTACTTC	CASKKETQYF
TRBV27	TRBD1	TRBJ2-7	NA	TGTGCCAGCAGTCCGGGGACAGAGTATTCCTACGAGCAGTACTTC	CASSPGTEYSYEQYF
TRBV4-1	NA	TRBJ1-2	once	TGCGCCAGCAGCCAAGATAGGGAGGGGACGGACTATGGCTACACCTTC	CASSQDREGTDYGYTF
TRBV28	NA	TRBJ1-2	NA	TGTGCCAGCAGTCTACGACATAAGGGGGTGTCTGGCTACACCTTC	CASSLRHKGVSGYTF
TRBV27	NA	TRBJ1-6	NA	TGTGCCAGCAGTTTGGGGGTAGGGGCCTATAATTCACCCCTCCACTTT	CASSLGVGAYNSPLHF
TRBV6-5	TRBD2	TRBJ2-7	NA	TGTGCCAGCAGTTACCTATCTAGCGGGAGAAACGAGCAGTACTTC	CASSYLSSGRNEQYF
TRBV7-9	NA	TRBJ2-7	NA	TGTGCCAGCAGCTTAGTTGGCAGGGCCAACGAGCAGTACTTC	CASSLVGRANEQYF
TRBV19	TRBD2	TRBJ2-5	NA	TGTGCCAGTAGTAAGGGACTAGCGCTTTACCAAGAGACCCAGTACTTC	CASSKGLALYQETQYF
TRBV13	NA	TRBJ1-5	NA	TGTGCCAGCAGCTTAGGCCAGGGCCGGCAGCCCCAGCATTTT	CASSLGQGRQPQHF
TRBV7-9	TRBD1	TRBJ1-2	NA	TGTGCCAGCAGCCCGAACCTCTGGCAGGGGGATGGCTACACCTTC	CASSPNLWQGDGYTF
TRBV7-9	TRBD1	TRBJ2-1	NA	TGTGCCAGCAGCTCAGGGGGACCCTCCTACAATGAGCAGTTCTTC	CASSSGGPSYNEQFF
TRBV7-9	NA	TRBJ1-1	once	TGTGCCAGCAACCCATCGGGTACTGAAGCTTTCTTT	CASNPSGTEAFF
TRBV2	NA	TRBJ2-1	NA	TGTGCCAGCAGTGAACCTTTTGATGCGACGGCAAGCTCCTACAATGAGCAGTTCTTC	CASSEPFDATASSYNEQFF
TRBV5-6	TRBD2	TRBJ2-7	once	TGTGCCAGCAGCTTGCCCCCTAGCGGGGAAGACTACGAGCAGTACTTC	CASSLPPSGEDYEQYF
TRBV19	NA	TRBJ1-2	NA	TGTGCCAGTAGTATGAGAGCAGGCGATGGCTACACCTTC	CASSMRAGDGYTF
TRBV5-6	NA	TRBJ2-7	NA	TGTGCCAGCAGCCCCTCGGGCGGGGGCGGCTACGAGCAGTACTTC	CASSPSGGGGYEQYF
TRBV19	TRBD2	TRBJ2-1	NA	TGTGCCAGTAGTATTTACAGCGGGAGCTACAATGAGCAGTTCTTC	CASSIYSGSYNEQFF
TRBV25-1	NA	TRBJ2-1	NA	TGTGCCAGCAGTGAATATTTCGGGGAGCGCTCCTACAATGAGCAGTTCTTC	CASSEYFGERSYNEQFF
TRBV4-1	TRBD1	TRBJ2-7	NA	TGCGCCAGCAGCCAAGTGGAGACAGGGGACTACGAGCAGTACTTC	CASSQVETGDYEQYF
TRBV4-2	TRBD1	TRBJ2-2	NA	TGTGCCAGCAGCCAAGACGGACAGGGGAACACCGGGGAGCTGTTTTTT	CASSQDGQGNTGELFF
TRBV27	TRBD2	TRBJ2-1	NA	TGTGCCAGCAGTTCCTCCGGGGGGGCCCCGGACAATGAGCAGTTCTTC	CASSSSGGAPDNEQFF
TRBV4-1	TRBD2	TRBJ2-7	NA	TGCGCCAGCAGCCAAATTGGACTAGTCTACGAGCAGTACTTC	CASSQIGLVYEQYF
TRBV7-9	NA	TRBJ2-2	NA	TGTGCCAGCAGCGGGGACCGGGACACCGGGGAGCTGTTTTTT	CASSGDRDTGELFF
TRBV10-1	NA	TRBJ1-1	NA	TGCGCCAGCAGTGCGGACGAGAACACTGAAGCTTTCTTT	CASSADENTEAFF
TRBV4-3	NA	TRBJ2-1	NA	TGCGCCAGCAGCCACGAAAGCTCCTACAATGAGCAGTTCTTC	CASSHESSYNEQFF
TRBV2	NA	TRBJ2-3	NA	TGTGCCAGCCCCGGGACTCCAGCAGATACGCAGTATTTT	CASPGTPADTQYF
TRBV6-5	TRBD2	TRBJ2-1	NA	TGTGCCAGCAGTTACTCCCGGGAGCTAGCGGTCAATGAGCAGTTCTTC	CASSYSRELAVNEQFF
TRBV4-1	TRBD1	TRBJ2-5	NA	TGCGCCAGCAGCCGCGACAGGGGATCACAAGAGACCCAGTACTTC	CASSRDRGSQETQYF
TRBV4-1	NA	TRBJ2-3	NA	TGCGCCAGCAGCCATGGGCCGGGGACAGATACGCAGTATTTT	CASSHGPGTDTQYF
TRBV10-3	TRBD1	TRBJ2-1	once	TGTGCCATCAATCAGGGGGCCCCCTACAATGAGCAGTTCTTC	CAINQGAPYNEQFF
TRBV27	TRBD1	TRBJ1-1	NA	TGTGCCAGCTGGGACAGGCTCACTGAAGCTTTCTTT	CASWDRLTEAFF